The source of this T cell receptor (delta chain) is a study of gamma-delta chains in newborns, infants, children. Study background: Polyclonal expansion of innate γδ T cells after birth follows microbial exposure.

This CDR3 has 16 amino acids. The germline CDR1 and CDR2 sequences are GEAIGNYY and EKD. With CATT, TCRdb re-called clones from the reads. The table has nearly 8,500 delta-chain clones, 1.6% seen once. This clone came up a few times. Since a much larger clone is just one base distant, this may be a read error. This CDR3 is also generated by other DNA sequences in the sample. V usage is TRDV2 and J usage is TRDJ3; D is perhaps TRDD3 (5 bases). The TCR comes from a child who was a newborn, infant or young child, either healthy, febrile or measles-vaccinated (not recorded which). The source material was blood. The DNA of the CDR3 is TGTGCCTGTGACACCTTTAGCTCCTGGGACACCCGCCAGATGTTTTTC. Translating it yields CACDTFSSWDTRQMFF.